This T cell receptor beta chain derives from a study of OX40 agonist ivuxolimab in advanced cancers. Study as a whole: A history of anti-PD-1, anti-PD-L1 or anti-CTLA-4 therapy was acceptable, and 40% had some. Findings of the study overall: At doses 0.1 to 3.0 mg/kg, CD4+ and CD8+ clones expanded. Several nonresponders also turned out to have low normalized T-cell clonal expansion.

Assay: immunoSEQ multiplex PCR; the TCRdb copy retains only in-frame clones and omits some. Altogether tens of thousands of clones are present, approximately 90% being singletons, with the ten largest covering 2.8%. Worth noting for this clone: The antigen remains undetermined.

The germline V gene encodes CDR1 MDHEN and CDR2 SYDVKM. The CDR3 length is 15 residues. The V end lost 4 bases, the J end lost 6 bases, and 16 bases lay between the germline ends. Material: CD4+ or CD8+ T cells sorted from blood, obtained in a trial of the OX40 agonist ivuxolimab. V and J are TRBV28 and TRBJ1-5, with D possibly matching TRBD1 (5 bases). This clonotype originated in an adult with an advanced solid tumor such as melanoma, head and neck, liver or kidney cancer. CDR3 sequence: CASSSLEGEIQPQHF. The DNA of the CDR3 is TGTGCCAGCAGTTCCCTCGAAGGGGAGATTCAGCCCCAGCATTTT.